The T cell receptor (beta chain) under discussion was sequenced for a study of blood T cells in healthy people across ages. General study findings and limits: When one million T cells were used, diversity estimates were thought to be underestimates. Unsorted PBMCs prevented conclusive naive versus antigen-experienced comparison.

The CDR3 length is 16 residues. The V gene lost 0 bases and the J gene lost 2 bases, with 16 bases spanning the gap. Germline assignment: CDR1 DFQATT and CDR2 SNEGSKA (reference sequence). With a J-beta primer mix and a sample-barcoded 5' primer, a second PCR ran roughly 6 to 12 cycles. TCRdb ran MiXCR on the 5' RACE reads and lists one entry per CDR3 protein. The repertoire consists of hundreds of thousands of distinct CDR3 sequences, with around 45% occurring once and the leading ten covering 15% to 20%. Extractions gave at least 5.5 micrograms of total RNA per sample. With respect to this clonotype: Its cognate antigen is unknown.

This TCR was sampled from a man aged 80 or over in good health. Material: blood. The genes are TRBV20-1 and TRBJ2-5; D is possibly TRBD1 (6 bases). This CDR3 reads CSARDPGWGPQETQYF. In DNA, the CDR3 is TGCAGTGCTAGAGATCCGGGATGGGGGCCTCAAGAGACCCAGTACTTC.